Listed here are 30 T cell receptor beta chains from one sample, sequenced in a study of metastatic and nonmetastatic thyroid tumors. MiXCR reprocessed the PCR reads for TCRdb. This sample has 25,000 to 35,000 clones; approximately 15% occur once, and the top ten carry more than 4%. The entire patient cohort was treatment-naive prior to thyroid surgery. Sequencing was carried out using blood. The receptors shown here come from a female donor with papillary thyroid cancer or a benign thyroid nodule (not recorded which). Some clones in this sample may be carry-over from other donors' samples.

This clone showed up many times. Additional DNA sequences in this sample encode the identical CDR3. The rearrangement uses TRBV6-2 or TRBV6-3 and TRBJ2-3; 7 nucleotides line up with TRBD1. The CDR3 has 13 residues. Per the germline V gene, CDR1 is MNHEY and CDR2 is SVGEGT. The J segment lost 9 bases and the V segment lost 8 bases, leaving 11 bases of the junction unmatched. CDR3 sequence (DNA): TGTGCCAGCCGAATAGGGGGCCAGAGGACGCAGTATTTT. Translating it yields CASRIGGQRTQYF.

In this sample, this clone turned up many times. The chain is built from TRBV3-1 and TRBJ2-5; 7 bases are shared with TRBD1. Germline assignment: CDR1 LGHDT and CDR2 YNNKEL (reference sequence). Trimming removed 0 bases from V and 2 bases from J; junction bases left unmatched: 0. The length of the CDR3 is 14 residues. In DNA form, the CDR3 reads TGTGCCAGCAGCCAAGACAGGGGGCAAGAGACCCAGTACTTC. This gives the protein CASSQDRGQETQYF.

The sample holds many counts of this clone. CDR3 region: CASSRGSGIQETQYF. The CDR3 coding sequence is TGTGCCAGCAGCCGCGGCAGCGGGATACAAGAGACCCAGTACTTC. The V call is TRBV6-2 or TRBV6-3, the J call TRBJ2-5; 7 nucleotides agree with TRBD2. J lost 2 bases, V lost 6 bases, and 9 bases had no gene match. The length of the CDR3 is 15 residues. Germline CDR1 reads MNHEY; CDR2 reads SVGEGT.

This chain joins TRBV20-1 and TRBJ2-1; possibly TRBD2 for D (6 bases). Germline V gene lookup returns CDR1 DFQATT and CDR2 SNEGSKA (reference sequence). CDR3 length: 16 residues. V was clipped by 5 bases and J by 5 bases, with 22 bases between them. The CDR3 coding sequence is TGCAGTGCTGGACCATTAGCGGTAGTCAAAAACAATGAGCAGTTCTTC. Protein sequence: CSAGPLAVVKNNEQFF.

This clone appeared many times. The chain uses TRBV18 and TRBJ1-5, with 7 bases aligning to TRBD1. The CDR3 sequence is 16 residues long. The germline gives CDR1 KGHSH, CDR2 LQKENI. The J segment lost 1 base and the V segment lost 2 bases, leaving 5 bases of the junction unmatched. The CDR3 DNA is TGTGCCAGCTCACCAACCGACAGGGTGAGCAATCAGCCCCAGCATTTT. The encoded protein is CASSPTDRVSNQPQHF.

In the case of this clone: One base away lies a much larger clone, so this may be a sequencing read error. The V and J genes are TRBV9 and TRBJ2-1; no definite D call. The germline CDR1 and CDR2 sequences are SGDLS and YYNGEE. This CDR3 spans 13 amino acids. CDR3 in DNA: TGTTCCAGCAGCGTAGCTGGTCTCAATGAGCAGTTCTTC. It encodes CSSSVAGLNEQFF.

This clone was observed many times. The chain couples TRBV4-3 to TRBJ2-3; 8 nucleotides agree with TRBD2. The V segment lost 0 bases and the J segment 2 bases; nucleotides outside the gene matches: 7. The V gene's germline CDR1 is LGHNA and CDR2 YSLEER. The CDR3 loop spans 17 amino acids. This CDR3 is CASSQDPGLGATDTQYF. The CDR3 DNA reads as TGCGCCAGCAGCCAAGACCCGGGACTAGGGGCCACAGATACGCAGTATTTT.

This clone occurred many times. In DNA form, the CDR3 reads TGTGCCAGCTCCCGGGAGAGGGGTCAAGGCGGCTATGGCTACACCTTC. It is translated as CASSRERGQGGYGYTF. This chain links TRBV18 with TRBJ1-2, with D possibly matching TRBD1 (5 bases). Germline assignment: CDR1 KGHSH and CDR2 LQKENI. This CDR3 region has 16 residues. Trimming shortened V by 6 bases and J by 4 bases, and 21 bases separated the two germline ends. Filled out from reference TRBV18 and TRBJ1-2, the complete variable domain reads NAGVMQNPRHLVRRRGQEARLRCSPMKGHSHVYWYRQLPEEGLKFMVYLQKENIIDESGMPKERFSAEFPKEGPSILRIQQVVRGDSAAYFCASSRERGQGGYGYTFGSGTRLTVV.

This clone showed up many times. The identical CDR3 is also encoded by other nucleotide sequences in the sample. The chain has TRBV24-1 and TRBJ2-2; a weak D match, TRBD2 (7 bases). The V gene's germline CDR1 is KGHDR and CDR2 SFDVKD. V was clipped by 8 bases and J by 4 bases, with 19 bases between them. This CDR3 region has 16 residues. The CDR3 DNA follows: TGTGCCACCATGGGGGGGGGGGCCGGTAGCACCGGGGAGCTGTTTTTT. Protein product: CATMGGGAGSTGELFF.

CDR3 region: CASSYRSVEGGYTF. In DNA, the CDR3 is TGTGCCAGCAGTTACAGGTCCGTGGAGGGTGGCTACACCTTC. The chain has TRBV6-5 and TRBJ1-2; no clear D. V lost 2 bases, J lost 7 bases, and 14 bases lay in between. CDR3 length equals 14 residues. The germline gives CDR1 MNHEY, CDR2 SVGAGI.

The V and J genes are TRBV3-1 and TRBJ1-1; TRBD1 is a possible D gene (5 bases). Germline CDR1 is LGHDT and CDR2 is YNNKEL (reference sequence). V was trimmed by 2 bases and J by 3 bases, leaving 13 bases between them. The length of the CDR3 is 15 residues. CDR3: CASSQWAVGDTEAFF. The CDR3 nucleotides are TGTGCCAGCAGCCAATGGGCGGTGGGGGACACTGAAGCTTTCTTT.

For the CDR3, the DNA is TGTGCCAGCATACGACTAGCGACCACCGGGGAGCTGTTTTTT. Protein product: CASIRLATTGELFF. The chain employs TRBV28 and TRBJ2-2; 8 nucleotides align to TRBD2. V was pared by 7 bases and J by 4 bases, with 5 bases of the junction left unmatched. The CDR3 runs to 14 residues. The germline V gene encodes CDR1 MDHEN and CDR2 SYDVKM.

This clone was detected ten times or more. This chain's CDR3 is CASSPQGAGETQYF. DNA for the CDR3: TGTGCCAGTAGTCCGCAGGGGGCCGGGGAGACCCAGTACTTC. The J gene is TRBJ2-5, the V gene TRBV19; 8 bases fit TRBD1. J lost 5 bases, V lost 5 bases, and 7 bases had no gene match. CDR1 LNHDA and CDR2 SQIVND come from the germline V gene (reference sequence). The CDR3 covers 14 residues.

This clone was counted between two and nine times. This clone may be a read error of a much larger clone one base away. This sequence joins TRBV7-6 and TRBJ2-5; the D gene is possibly TRBD2 (6 bases). Germline V gives CDR1 SGHVS, CDR2 FNYEAQ. The length of the CDR3 is 17 residues. The CDR3 protein is CASSLSPLAGKQETHYF. DNA of the CDR3: TGTGCCAGCAGCTTAAGCCCTCTGGCGGGGAAACAAGAGACCCATTACTTC.

This clone was detected ten times or more. V is TRBV6-2 or TRBV6-3 and J is TRBJ2-5; TRBD2 might be the D (6 bases). The CDR3 has 16 residues. Deletions cut 1 base from V and 5 bases from J, with 17 bases between. The germline gives CDR1 MNHEY, CDR2 SVGEGT. In DNA, the CDR3 is TGTGCCAGCAGTTACTTTGCACTAGCCAGAGTGGAGACCCAGTACTTC. Its translation: CASSYFALARVETQYF.

This clone occurred a few times. The chain uses TRBV12-3 or TRBV12-4 and TRBJ2-2, with a tentative D call TRBD2 (6 bases). V shed 3 bases and J shed 6 bases, with 11 bases lying between them. The CDR3 spans 14 residues. Here the CDR3 reads CASSFGGGAGELFF. CDR3 coding DNA: TGTGCCAGCAGTTTCGGGGGAGGCGCCGGGGAGCTGTTTTTT.

The table lists this clone with a few counts. Germline and junction disagree at one end, which may indicate a read error. The chain has TRBV5-8 and TRBJ2-5, with a possible D match to TRBD1 (6 bases). This CDR3 comprises 15 residues. The germline V gene has CDR1 SGHTS and CDR2 YDEGEE. The CDR3 region is CGSSQRTAIQETQYF. The CDR3 DNA sequence: TGTGGCAGCAGCCAAAGGACAGCGATCCAAGAGACCCAGTACTTC. The full variable domain, with the rest looked up from reference TRBV5-8 and TRBJ2-5, is EAGVTQSPTHLIKTRGQQATLRCSPISGHTSVYWYQQALGLGLQFLLWYDEGEERNRGNFPPRFSGRQFPNYSSELNVNALELEDSALYLCGSSQRTAIQETQYFGPGTRLLVL.

This clone has just a few counts. A read error may explain this, as a much larger clone is one base away. This sample also contains other DNA sequences that code for the same CDR3. The CDR3 coding sequence is TGCGCCAGCAGCTTGCCAGGGACAGTCAATTCACCCCTCCACTTT. Its protein is CASSLPGTVNSPLHF. The chain carries TRBV5-1 and TRBJ1-6; 7 positions match TRBD1. The V segment lost 1 base and the J segment 7 bases; nucleotides outside the gene matches: 5. The CDR3 is 15 amino acids. Germline assignment: CDR1 SGHRS and CDR2 YFSETQ.

This clone occurred many times. The rearrangement joins TRBV7-9 to TRBJ1-1; TRBD1 aligns across 7 bases. CDR1 and CDR2 from the germline V gene are SEHNR and FQNEAQ (reference sequence). Trimming took 5 bases from V and 4 from J; bases not matched to a gene: 22. CDR3 length: 19 amino acids. CDR3 coding DNA: TGTGCCAGCAGCCTCACTACGGACAGGTTAATTCGATGGGGCACTGAAGCTTTCTTT. Protein sequence: CASSLTTDRLIRWGTEAFF.

By sample fraction, this clone is medium-sized. The chain couples TRBV12-3 or TRBV12-4 to TRBJ2-7; TRBD2 matches 9 bases. V lost 5 bases to trimming and J lost 2 bases; unmatched junction nucleotides: 7. This CDR3 region has 15 residues. CDR3 sequence (DNA): TGTGCCAGCAGTCCTAGCGGGATGAACACCTACGAGCAGTACTTC. This codes for CASSPSGMNTYEQYF.

In this sample, this clone turned up many times. The CDR3 sequence: CASSLTGHTANYGYTF. CDR3 in DNA: TGTGCCAGCAGCCTGACAGGGCATACAGCTAACTATGGCTACACCTTC. V gene TRBV9 combines with J gene TRBJ1-2; 7 bases line up with TRBD1. CDR1 SGDLS and CDR2 YYNGEE come from the germline V gene. This CDR3 contains 16 residues. The V segment lost 4 bases and the J segment 0 bases; nucleotides outside the gene matches: 9.

This clone appeared many times. J is TRBJ1-2 and V is TRBV4-2; TRBD1 matches at 7 bases. V was pared by 7 bases and J by 5 bases, with 19 bases of the junction left unmatched. The CDR3 has 17 residues. The germline V gene has CDR1 LGHNA and CDR2 YNFKEQ. The CDR3 bases are TGTGCCAGCACCGAATCTCGTTCTGGAGGGGGCAGTTATGGCTACACCTTC. Encoded protein: CASTESRSGGGSYGYTF.

This clone has at least ten counts. The CDR3 region has the DNA TGTGCCAGTAGTACCACGACTACCCATAGCAATCAGCCCCAGCATTTT. Translation: CASSTTTTHSNQPQHF. This chain uses TRBV19 with TRBJ1-5; D is unclear. Trimming removed 4 bases from V and 0 bases from J, with 13 bases in between. The germline V gene encodes CDR1 LNHDA and CDR2 SQIVND (reference sequence). The CDR3 is 16 residues long.

This clone was detected ten times or more. The V gene is TRBV24-1, the J gene TRBJ1-2; 7 bases map to TRBD1. The germline CDR1 and CDR2 sequences are KGHDR and SFDVKD. V shed 6 bases and J 3 bases; nucleotides not matched to a gene: 12. This CDR3 contains 16 residues. CDR3 in amino acids: CATSPGGQRGHYGYTF. In DNA, the CDR3 is TGTGCCACCAGTCCAGGGGGACAGAGGGGTCACTATGGCTACACCTTC.

This clone was detected many times. This chain joins TRBV30 and TRBJ1-3; tentatively, D is TRBD1 (6 bases). Trimming stripped 4 bases from V and 0 bases from J, with 10 bases between. Germline values: CDR1 GTSNPN, CDR2 SVGIG (reference sequence). This CDR3 spans 14 amino acids. This CDR3 reads CAWTAGVSGNTIYF. In DNA form, the CDR3 reads TGTGCCTGGACCGCAGGGGTCTCTGGAAACACCATATATTTT.

This clone appeared a few times. The junction does not match germline at one end; this may be a read error. The V gene is TRBV2, the J gene TRBJ2-2, with D perhaps TRBD1 (5 bases). Germline CDR1 and CDR2: SNHLY and FYNNEI. The CDR3 length is 14 residues. The CDR3 loop is CASRLDGHTVELFF. CDR3 nucleotide sequence: TGTGCCAGCAGACTGGACGGACACACCGTGGAGCTGTTTTTT. Variable domain in full (rest from reference TRBV2 and TRBJ2-2): EPEVTQTPSHQVTQMGQEVILRCVPISNHLYFYWYRQILGQKVEFLVSFYNNEISEKSEIFDDQFSVERPDGSNFTLKIRSTKLEDSAMYFCASRLDGHTVELFFGEGSRLTVL.

This clone was observed at least ten times. The V call is TRBV6-1, the J call TRBJ2-3; possibly TRBD2 for D (7 bases). The length of the CDR3 is 13 residues. Between the trimmed V and J ends, which lost 10 bases and 4 bases, there was a span of 15 bases. The germline CDR1 and CDR2 sequences are MNHNS and SASEGT. The CDR3 region has the DNA TGTGCCACCACGCGGGGGCGGGCAGATACGCAGTATTTT. It yields the protein CATTRGRADTQYF.

This clone was recorded at least ten times. The V call is TRBV6-1, the J call TRBJ1-3; D is ambiguous. The V and J ends lost 8 bases and 0 bases respectively, with 5 bases between them. The CDR3 spans 12 residues. CDR1 is MNHNS and CDR2 is SASEGT in the germline V gene. CDR3 sequence (DNA): TGTGCCAGCCGCTCCTCTGGAAACACCATATATTTT. Encoded protein: CASRSSGNTIYF.

The table lists this clone with many counts. The V call is TRBV5-4, the J call TRBJ2-2, with no clear D. Germline CDR1 is SGHNT and CDR2 is YYREEE (reference sequence). V lost 4 bases and J 7 bases, leaving 11 bases between the germline ends. The CDR3 length is 13 residues. This CDR3 reads CASSHKFGGELFF. CDR3 nucleotides: TGTGCCAGCAGCCATAAATTCGGCGGGGAGCTGTTTTTT.

As to this clone: The junction differs from germline at one of its ends, possibly a read error. Other DNA sequences of this sample code for an identical CDR3. The genes are TRBV10-3 and TRBJ2-6; D may be TRBD2 (6 bases). CDR3 length: 17 residues. The germline CDR1 and CDR2 sequences are ENHRY and SYGVKD. This CDR3 reads CAISQLSGSSGANVPTF. The CDR3 region has the DNA TGTGCCATCAGTCAACTTAGCGGCTCATCTGGGGCCAACGTCCCGACTTTC.